The 10 T cell receptor beta chains below come from one sample, sequenced in a study of T cells expressing NK-cell markers. With the 5' RACE reads reprocessed, TCRdb shows one record per CDR3 protein and no DNA. The sample is made up of about 400,000 distinct CDR3 sequences, and the top ten hold 9.5% to 12% of it. The specimen sequenced was blood T cells: a sorted CD56 or NKG2C T cell subset, CD4+ or CD8+ T cells, or bulk PBMC T cells (not recorded which). The source of these receptors is a woman in her 50s in good health.

V usage is TRBV5-1 and J usage is TRBJ2-3; TCRdb names TRBD2, which stays unverified in the absence of DNA. Germline V gene data show CDR1 as SGHRS and CDR2 as YFSETQ. This CDR3 is built from 14 residues. The CDR3 sequence is CASSLGGYGDTQYF.

The chain uses TRBV10-3 and TRBJ2-5; absent DNA, TCRdb's TRBD1 call cannot be checked. The germline V gene has CDR1 ENHRY and CDR2 SYGVKD. The CDR3 is 16 amino acids. The chain's CDR3 is CAISEPQGSRQETQYF.

The genes are TRBV20-1 and TRBJ1-1. The CDR3 sequence is 14 residues long. Germline V gene lookup returns CDR1 DFQATT and CDR2 SNEGSKA (reference sequence). CDR3: CSAIWGGLNTEAFF.

V is TRBV2 and J is TRBJ2-5. The germline gives CDR1 SNHLY, CDR2 FYNNEI. The CDR3 is made up of 14 amino acids. The CDR3 here is CASSGSRLEETQYF.

The chain joins TRBV4-2 to TRBJ1-6. Germline V CDR1 and CDR2: LGHNA, YNFKEQ. The CDR3 loop spans 15 amino acids. The CDR3 protein is CASSQERAPNSPLHF.

The chain uses TRBV29-1 and TRBJ1-1. Looked up from germline, CDR1 is SQVTM and CDR2 is ANQGSEA. This CDR3 spans 12 amino acids. CDR3 protein: CSGQTVNTEAFF.

This chain uses TRBV5-1 with TRBJ2-2; TCRdb calls TRBD1, which cannot be checked without DNA. There are 15 residues in the CDR3. Germline V lookup: CDR1 SGHRS, CDR2 YFSETQ. The CDR3 loop is CASSGTGGLTGELFF.

The chain combines TRBV5-1 with TRBJ2-1; TCRdb's assignment of TRBD2 cannot be checked, as there is no DNA. CDR1 is SGHRS and CDR2 is YFSETQ in the germline V gene. The CDR3 has 17 amino acids. This CDR3 reads CASSSPSGAFGYNEQFF. Together with reference TRBV5-1 and TRBJ2-1, the CDR3 gives the full variable domain: KAGVTQTPRYLIKTRGQQVTLSCSPISGHRSVSWYQQTPGQGLQFLFEYFSETQRNKGNFPGRFSGRQFSNSRSEMNVSTLELGDSALYLCASSSPSGAFGYNEQFFGPGTRLTVL.

V is TRBV5-1 and J is TRBJ2-1; as DNA is missing, the TRBD1 call by TCRdb cannot be tested. The CDR3 totals 16 residues. Germline V lookup: CDR1 SGHRS, CDR2 YFSETQ. CDR3 sequence reads: CASSLGQGASYNEQFF.

The chain couples TRBV3-1 to TRBJ2-7; checking the TCRdb D call of TRBD2 is not possible without DNA. This CDR3 comprises 16 residues. Germline V gene sequence: CDR1 LGHDT, CDR2 YNNKEL (reference sequence). CDR3 loop: CASSQGSSGLTYEQYF.